These 9 T cell receptor beta chains were all obtained from the same sample, sequenced in a study of blood T cell repertoires in COVID-19. Measured with immunoSEQ multiplex PCR; TCRdb has only the in-frame clones, and not every one. The data show fewer than 250,000 clones, around 83% seen once. The sample consisted of peripheral blood. Receptor source: a man aged 50-59 years with active or convalescent COVID-19.

This rearrangement joins TRBV5-3 to TRBJ2-1; 13 nucleotides agree with TRBD2. TRBV5-3 is annotated as an ORF whose role is uncertain. The CDR3 totals 15 residues. The J segment lost 7 bases and the V segment lost 5 bases, leaving 6 bases of the junction unmatched. The CDR3 spells CARRPGLAGSNEQFF. The CDR3 coding sequence is TGTGCCAGAAGGCCGGGACTAGCGGGATCGAATGAGCAGTTCTTC.

This chain links TRBV4-1 with TRBJ1-2, with 7 bases identical to TRBD1. V dropped 3 bases and J dropped 0; count of bases not matched to a gene: 4. The length of the CDR3 is 15 residues. CDR1 MGHRA and CDR2 YSYEKL come from the germline V gene. The CDR3 reads CASSQGQLANYGYTF. The CDR3 DNA sequence: TGCGCCAGCAGCCAGGGACAGTTAGCTAACTATGGCTACACCTTC.

The chain couples TRBV19 to TRBJ1-1, with 7 positions matching TRBD1. CDR3 length: 15 residues. Germline trimming cut 5 bases from V and 1 base from J; bases unmatched to any gene: 7. The germline V gene has CDR1 LNHDA and CDR2 SQIVND (reference sequence). The CDR3 region has the DNA TGTGCCAGTAGTGGTCCCGGGACAGAGAACACTGAAGCTTTCTTT. It encodes CASSGPGTENTEAFF. The whole variable domain, filled in from reference TRBV19 and TRBJ1-1, reads DGGITQSPKYLFRKEGQNVTLSCEQNLNHDAMYWYRQDPGQGLRLIYYSQIVNDFQKGDIAEGYSVSREKKESFPLTVTSAQKNPTAFYLCASSGPGTENTEAFFGQGTRLTVV.

The chain has TRBV9 and TRBJ2-7; 11 nucleotides line up with TRBD2. Trimming at V came to 0 bases and at J to 5 bases, leaving 4 bases not matched to a gene. CDR3 length equals 15 residues. Per the germline V gene, CDR1 is SGDLS and CDR2 is YYNGEE. CDR3 loop: CASSVGVLAGDEQYF. CDR3 DNA: TGTGCCAGCAGCGTAGGGGTACTAGCGGGGGACGAGCAGTACTTC. Looking up the rest from reference TRBV9 and TRBJ2-7 gives the full variable domain: DSGVTQTPKHLITATGQRVTLRCSPRSGDLSVYWYQQSLDQGLQFLIQYYNGEERAKGNILERFSAQQFPDLHSELNLSSLELGDSALYFCASSVGVLAGDEQYFGPGTRLTVT.

This clone was detected only a few times. The V call is TRBV5-1, the J call TRBJ2-1; 13 nucleotides match TRBD2. Trimming removed 2 bases from V and 5 bases from J; junction bases left unmatched: 4. Germline V gene sequence: CDR1 SGHRS, CDR2 YFSETQ. This CDR3 is 16 amino acids long. CDR3 bases: TGCGCCAGCAGCTTAGGGGGGACTAGCGGGAACAATGAGCAGTTCTTC. This encodes CASSLGGTSGNNEQFF.

This rearrangement joins TRBV9 to TRBJ2-3; 7 nucleotides align to TRBD2. The CDR3 has 15 amino acids. In germline, CDR1 is SGDLS, CDR2 YYNGEE. V dropped 2 bases and J dropped 6; count of bases not matched to a gene: 9. The CDR3 loop reads CASSVGLGARDTQYF. Here the CDR3 DNA reads TGTGCCAGCAGCGTCGGACTAGGAGCACGTGATACGCAGTATTTT.

The chain joins TRBV7-9 to TRBJ2-5; D possibly corresponds to TRBD2 (6 bases). There are 14 residues in the CDR3. Trimming pared 1 base from V and 7 bases from J, leaving 13 bases between. Germline V lookup: CDR1 SEHNR, CDR2 FQNEAQ (reference sequence). The CDR3 here is CASSLGQSSGTQYF. CDR3 in DNA: TGTGCCAGCAGCTTAGGGCAGAGTAGCGGGACCCAGTACTTC.

This chain joins TRBV27 and TRBJ2-7; the match to TRBD1 covers 8 bases. The germline V gene has CDR1 MNHEY and CDR2 SMNVEV (reference sequence). After removal of 5 bases from V and 1 base from J, the junction contained 7 bases not matched to a gene. This CDR3 spans 15 amino acids. The CDR3 reads CASSPNRGASYEQYF. The CDR3, as DNA: TGTGCCAGCAGTCCTAACAGGGGGGCGTCCTACGAGCAGTACTTC.

This clone was counted many times. In DNA form, the CDR3 reads TGTGCCAGCAGCCCGACAGAAGGGGTAAATCAGCCCCAGCATTTT. Its translation: CASSPTEGVNQPQHF. The chain uses TRBV6-5 and TRBJ1-5; D is perhaps TRBD1 (5 bases). Germline V CDR1 and CDR2: MNHEY, SVGAGI. Trimming removed 6 bases from V and 4 bases from J, with 16 bases in between. This CDR3 region has 15 residues.